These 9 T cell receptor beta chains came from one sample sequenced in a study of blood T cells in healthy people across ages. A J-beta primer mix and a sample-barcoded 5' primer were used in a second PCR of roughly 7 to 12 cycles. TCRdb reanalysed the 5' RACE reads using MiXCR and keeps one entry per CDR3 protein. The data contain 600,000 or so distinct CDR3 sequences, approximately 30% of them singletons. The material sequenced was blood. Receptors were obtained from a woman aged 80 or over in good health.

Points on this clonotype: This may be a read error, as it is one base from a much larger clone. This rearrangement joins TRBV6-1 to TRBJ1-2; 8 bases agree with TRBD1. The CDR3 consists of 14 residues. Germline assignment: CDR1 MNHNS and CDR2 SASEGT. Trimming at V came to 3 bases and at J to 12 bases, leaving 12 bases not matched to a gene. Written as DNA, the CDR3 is TGTGCCAGCAGTGACTCAGGGGCAGGGGGCGGCCACACCTTC. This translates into CASSDSGAGGGHTF.

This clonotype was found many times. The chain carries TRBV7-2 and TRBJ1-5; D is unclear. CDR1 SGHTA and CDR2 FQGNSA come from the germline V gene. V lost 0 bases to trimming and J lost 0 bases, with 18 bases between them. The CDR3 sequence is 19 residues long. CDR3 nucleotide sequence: TGTGCCAGCAGCTTAGCGCTAAGTGGGGTTTATGGTAGCAATCAGCCCCAGCATTTT. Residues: CASSLALSGVYGSNQPQHF.

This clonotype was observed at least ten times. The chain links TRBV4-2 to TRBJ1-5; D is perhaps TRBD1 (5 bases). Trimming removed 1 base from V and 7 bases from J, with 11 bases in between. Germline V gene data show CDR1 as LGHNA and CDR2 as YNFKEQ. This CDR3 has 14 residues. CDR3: CASSQGTGGQPQHF. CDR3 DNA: TGTGCCAGCAGCCAAGGCACAGGAGGACAGCCCCAGCATTTT.

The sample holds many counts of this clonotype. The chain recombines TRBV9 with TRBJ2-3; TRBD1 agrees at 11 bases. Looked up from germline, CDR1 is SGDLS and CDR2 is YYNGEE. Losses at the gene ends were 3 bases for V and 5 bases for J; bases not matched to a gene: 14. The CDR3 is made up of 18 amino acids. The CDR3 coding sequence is TGTGCCAGCAGCGACCCTCGAGGACAGGGGGCGAGAAAAGATACGCAGTATTTT. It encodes CASSDPRGQGARKDTQYF.

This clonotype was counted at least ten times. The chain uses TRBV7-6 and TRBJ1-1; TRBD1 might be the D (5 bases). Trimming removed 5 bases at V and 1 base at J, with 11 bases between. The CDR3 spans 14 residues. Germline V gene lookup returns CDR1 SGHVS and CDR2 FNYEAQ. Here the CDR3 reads CASSQDIRNTEAFF. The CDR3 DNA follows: TGTGCCAGCAGCCAGGACATTCGGAACACTGAAGCTTTCTTT. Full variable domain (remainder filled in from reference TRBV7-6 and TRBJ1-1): GAGVSQSPRYKVTKRGQDVALRCDPISGHVSLYWYRQALGQGPEFLTYFNYEAQQDKSGLPNDRFSAERPEGSISTLTIQRTEQRDSAMYRCASSQDIRNTEAFFGQGTRLTVV.

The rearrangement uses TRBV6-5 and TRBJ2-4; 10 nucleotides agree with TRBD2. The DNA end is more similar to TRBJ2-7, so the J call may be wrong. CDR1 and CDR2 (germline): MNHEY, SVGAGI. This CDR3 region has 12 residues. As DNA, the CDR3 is TGTGCCAGCAAGACTAGCGGGTACGAGCAGTACTTC. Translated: CASKTSGYEQYF.

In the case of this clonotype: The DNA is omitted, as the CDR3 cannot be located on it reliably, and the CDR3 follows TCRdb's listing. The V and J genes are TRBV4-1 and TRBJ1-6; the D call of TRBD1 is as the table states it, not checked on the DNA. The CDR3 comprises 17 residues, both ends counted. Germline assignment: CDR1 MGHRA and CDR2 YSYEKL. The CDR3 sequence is CASSPWGWGEGNSLPHF.

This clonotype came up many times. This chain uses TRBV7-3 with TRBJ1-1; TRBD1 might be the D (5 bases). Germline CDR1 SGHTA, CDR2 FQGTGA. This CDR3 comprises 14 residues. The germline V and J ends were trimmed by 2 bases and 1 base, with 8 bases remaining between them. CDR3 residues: CASSLARENTEAFF. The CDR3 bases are TGTGCCAGCAGCTTAGCCAGGGAGAACACTGAAGCTTTCTTT.

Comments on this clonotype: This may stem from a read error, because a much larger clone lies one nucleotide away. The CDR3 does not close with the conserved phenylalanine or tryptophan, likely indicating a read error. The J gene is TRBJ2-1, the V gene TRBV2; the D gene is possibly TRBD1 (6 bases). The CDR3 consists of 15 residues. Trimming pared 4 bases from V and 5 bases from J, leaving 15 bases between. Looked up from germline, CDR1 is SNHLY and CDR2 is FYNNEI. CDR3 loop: CASSGWDTPNNEQFV. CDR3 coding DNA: TGTGCCAGCAGTGGTTGGGACACTCCCAACAATGAGCAGTTCGTC.